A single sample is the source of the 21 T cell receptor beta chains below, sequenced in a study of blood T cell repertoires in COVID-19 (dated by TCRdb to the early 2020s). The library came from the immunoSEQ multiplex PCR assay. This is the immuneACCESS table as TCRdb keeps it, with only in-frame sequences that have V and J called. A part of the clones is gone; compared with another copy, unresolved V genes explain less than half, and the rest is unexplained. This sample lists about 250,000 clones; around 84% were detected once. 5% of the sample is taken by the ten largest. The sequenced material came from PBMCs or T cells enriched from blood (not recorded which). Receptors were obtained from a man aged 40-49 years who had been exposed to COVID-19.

The CDR3 region is CASSQVISGSDTQYF. The CDR3 DNA sequence: TGTGCCAGCAGCCAAGTTATTAGCGGGAGTGATACGCAGTATTTT. J is TRBJ2-3 and V is TRBV14; 9 bases agree with TRBD2. CDR3 size: 15 residues. Trimming cost V 1 base and J 6 bases; bases outside gene matches: 5. Germline CDR1 is SGHDN and CDR2 is FVKESK.

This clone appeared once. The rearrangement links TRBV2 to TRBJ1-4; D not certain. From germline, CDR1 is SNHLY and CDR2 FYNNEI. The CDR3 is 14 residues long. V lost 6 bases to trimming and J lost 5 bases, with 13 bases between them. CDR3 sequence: CASREDGRNEKLFF. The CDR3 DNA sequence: TGTGCCAGCAGGGAGGACGGCCGAAATGAAAAACTGTTTTTT.

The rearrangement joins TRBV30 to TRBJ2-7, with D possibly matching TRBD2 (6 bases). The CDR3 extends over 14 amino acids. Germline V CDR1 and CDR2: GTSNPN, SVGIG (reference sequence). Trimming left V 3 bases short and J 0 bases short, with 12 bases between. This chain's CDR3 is CAWSRLAYSYEQYF. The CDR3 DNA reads TGTGCCTGGAGCCGTCTAGCGTACTCCTACGAGCAGTACTTC.

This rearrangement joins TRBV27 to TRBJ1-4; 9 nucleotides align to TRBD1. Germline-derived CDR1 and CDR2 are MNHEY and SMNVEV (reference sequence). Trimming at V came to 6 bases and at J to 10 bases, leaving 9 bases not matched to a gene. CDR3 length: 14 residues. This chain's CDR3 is CASSSGQGWGKLFF. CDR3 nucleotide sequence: TGTGCCAGCAGCTCGGGACAGGGTTGGGGAAAACTGTTTTTT.

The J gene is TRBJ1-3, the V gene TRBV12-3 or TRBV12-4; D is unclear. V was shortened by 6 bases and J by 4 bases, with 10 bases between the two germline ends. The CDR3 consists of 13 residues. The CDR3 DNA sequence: TGTGCCAGCAGCCCCTCGTTAGGAAACACCATATATTTT. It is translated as CASSPSLGNTIYF.

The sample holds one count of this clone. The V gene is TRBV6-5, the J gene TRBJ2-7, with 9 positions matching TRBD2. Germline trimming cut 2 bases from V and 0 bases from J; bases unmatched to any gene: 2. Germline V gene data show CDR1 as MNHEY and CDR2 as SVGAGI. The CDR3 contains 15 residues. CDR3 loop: CASSYGLAFSYEQYF. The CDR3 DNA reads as TGTGCCAGCAGTTACGGACTAGCGTTCTCCTACGAGCAGTACTTC.

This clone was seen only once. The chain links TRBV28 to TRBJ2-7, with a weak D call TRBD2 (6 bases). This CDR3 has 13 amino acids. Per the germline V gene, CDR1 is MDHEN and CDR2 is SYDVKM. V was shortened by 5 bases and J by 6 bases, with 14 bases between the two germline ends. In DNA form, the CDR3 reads TGTGCCAGCAGTATTGGCGGGGTCGGCGAGCAGTACTTC. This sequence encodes CASSIGGVGEQYF.

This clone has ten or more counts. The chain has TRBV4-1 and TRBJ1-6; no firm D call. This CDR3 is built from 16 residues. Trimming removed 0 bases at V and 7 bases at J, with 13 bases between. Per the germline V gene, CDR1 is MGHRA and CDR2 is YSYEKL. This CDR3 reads CASSQDLKVGNSPLHF. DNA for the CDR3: TGCGCCAGCAGCCAAGATCTTAAGGTCGGGAATTCACCCCTCCACTTT.

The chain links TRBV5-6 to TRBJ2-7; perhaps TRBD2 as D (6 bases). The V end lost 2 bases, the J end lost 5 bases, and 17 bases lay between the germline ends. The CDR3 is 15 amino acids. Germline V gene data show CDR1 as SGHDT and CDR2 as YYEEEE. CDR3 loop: CASSFYSTSFDEQYF. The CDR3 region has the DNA TGTGCCAGCAGCTTCTACTCGACTAGTTTCGACGAGCAGTACTTC. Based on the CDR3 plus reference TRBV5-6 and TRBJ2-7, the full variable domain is DAGVTQSPTHLIKTRGQQVTLRCSPKSGHDTVSWYQQALGQGPQFIFQYYEEEERQRGNFPDRFSGHQFPNYSSELNVNALLLGDSALYLCASSFYSTSFDEQYFGPGTRLTVT.

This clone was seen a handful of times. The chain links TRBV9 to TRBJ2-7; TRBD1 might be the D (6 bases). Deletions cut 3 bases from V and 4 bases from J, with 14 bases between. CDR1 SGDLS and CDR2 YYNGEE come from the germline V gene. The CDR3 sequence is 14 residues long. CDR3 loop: CASSAGTRGYEQYF. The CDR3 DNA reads TGTGCCAGCAGCGCCGGGACAAGGGGGTACGAGCAGTACTTC. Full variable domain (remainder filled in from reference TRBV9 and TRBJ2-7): DSGVTQTPKHLITATGQRVTLRCSPRSGDLSVYWYQQSLDQGLQFLIQYYNGEERAKGNILERFSAQQFPDLHSELNLSSLELGDSALYFCASSAGTRGYEQYFGPGTRLTVT.

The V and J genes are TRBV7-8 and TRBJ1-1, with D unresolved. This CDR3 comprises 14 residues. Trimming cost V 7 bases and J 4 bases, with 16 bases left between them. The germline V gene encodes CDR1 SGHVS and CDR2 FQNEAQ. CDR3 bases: TGTGCCAGCATTCAGAGGCCAGAGCCCACTGAAGCTTTCTTT. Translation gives CASIQRPEPTEAFF.

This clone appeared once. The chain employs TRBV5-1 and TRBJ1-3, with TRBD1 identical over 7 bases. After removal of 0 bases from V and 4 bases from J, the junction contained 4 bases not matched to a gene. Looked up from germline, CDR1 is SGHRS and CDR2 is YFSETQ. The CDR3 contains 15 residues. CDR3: CASSLGPGQGNTIYF. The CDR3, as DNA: TGCGCCAGCAGCTTGGGACCGGGACAGGGAAACACCATATATTTT.

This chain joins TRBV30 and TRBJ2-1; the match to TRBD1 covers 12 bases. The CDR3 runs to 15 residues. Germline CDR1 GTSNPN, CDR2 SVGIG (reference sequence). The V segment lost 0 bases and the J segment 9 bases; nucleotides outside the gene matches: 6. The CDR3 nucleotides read TGTGCCTGGAGTGTGGGGACAGGGGGCCGAAGTGAGCAGTTCTTC. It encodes CAWSVGTGGRSEQFF. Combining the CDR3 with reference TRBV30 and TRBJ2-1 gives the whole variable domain SQTIHQWPATLVQPVGSPLSLECTVEGTSNPNLYWYRQAAGRGLQLLFYSVGIGQISSEVPQNLSASRPQDRQFILSSKKLLLSDSGFYLCAWSVGTGGRSEQFFGPGTRLTVL.

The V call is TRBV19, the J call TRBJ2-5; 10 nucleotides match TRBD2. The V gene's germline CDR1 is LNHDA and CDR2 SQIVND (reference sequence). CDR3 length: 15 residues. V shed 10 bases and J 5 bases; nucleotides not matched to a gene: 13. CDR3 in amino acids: CATSGRAISQETQYF. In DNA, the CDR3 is TGTGCCACCAGCGGGAGGGCCATCAGCCAGGAGACCCAGTACTTC.

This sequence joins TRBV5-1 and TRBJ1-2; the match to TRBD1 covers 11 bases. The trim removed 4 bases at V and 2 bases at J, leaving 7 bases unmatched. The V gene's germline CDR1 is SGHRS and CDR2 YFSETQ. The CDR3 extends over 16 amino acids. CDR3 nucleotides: TGCGCCAGCAGCGTCGGACAGGGGGCAAGGAACTATGGCTACACCTTC. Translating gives CASSVGQGARNYGYTF. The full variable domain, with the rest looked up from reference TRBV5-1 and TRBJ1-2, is KAGVTQTPRYLIKTRGQQVTLSCSPISGHRSVSWYQQTPGQGLQFLFEYFSETQRNKGNFPGRFSGRQFSNSRSEMNVSTLELGDSALYLCASSVGQGARNYGYTFGSGTRLTVV.

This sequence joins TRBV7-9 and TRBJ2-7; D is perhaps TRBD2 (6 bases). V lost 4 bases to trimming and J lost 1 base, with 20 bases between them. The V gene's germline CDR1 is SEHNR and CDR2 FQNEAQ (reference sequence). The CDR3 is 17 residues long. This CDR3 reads CASSSMWGGRESYEQYF. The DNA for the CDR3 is TGTGCCAGCAGCTCTATGTGGGGTGGGCGGGAATCCTACGAGCAGTACTTC.

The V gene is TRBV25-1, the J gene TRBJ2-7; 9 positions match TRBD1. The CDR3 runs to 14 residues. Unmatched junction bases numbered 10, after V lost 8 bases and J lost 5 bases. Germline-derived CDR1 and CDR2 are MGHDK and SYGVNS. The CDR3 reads CASVRGTGSNEQYF. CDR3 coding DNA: TGTGCCAGCGTCCGCGGGACAGGGAGTAACGAGCAGTACTTC.

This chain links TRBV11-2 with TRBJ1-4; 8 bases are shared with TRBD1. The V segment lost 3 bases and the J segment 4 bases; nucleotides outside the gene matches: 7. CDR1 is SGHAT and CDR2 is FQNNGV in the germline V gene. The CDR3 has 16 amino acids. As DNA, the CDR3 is TGTGCCAGCAGCTTTGGTGGGACAGGCCTTAATGAAAAACTGTTTTTT. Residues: CASSFGGTGLNEKLFF.

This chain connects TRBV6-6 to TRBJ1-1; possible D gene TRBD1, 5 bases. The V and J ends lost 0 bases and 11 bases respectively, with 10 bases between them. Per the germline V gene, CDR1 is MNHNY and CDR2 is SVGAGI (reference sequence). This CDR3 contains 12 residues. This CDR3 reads CASSYSGGSAFF. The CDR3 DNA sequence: TGTGCCAGCAGTTACTCGGGGGGTTCGGCTTTCTTT.

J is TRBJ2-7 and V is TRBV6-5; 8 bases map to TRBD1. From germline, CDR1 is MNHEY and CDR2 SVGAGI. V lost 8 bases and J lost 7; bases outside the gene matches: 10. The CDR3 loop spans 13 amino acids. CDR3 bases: TGTGCCAGCGCTAGGACAGGGTTGAGAGAGCAGTACTTC. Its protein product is CASARTGLREQYF.

The CDR3 DNA is TGTGCCAGTAGCCCGAGGACAGGGAGGGAGAGGGGCTACACCTTC. It specifies CASSPRTGRERGYTF. The chain couples TRBV19 to TRBJ1-2; TRBD1 aligns across 8 bases. Losses at the gene ends were 6 bases for V and 8 bases for J; bases not matched to a gene: 14. Germline V gene sequence: CDR1 LNHDA, CDR2 SQIVND (reference sequence). The CDR3 consists of 15 residues.